The 10 T cell receptor beta chains below come from one sample, sequenced in a study of cytomegalovirus exposure and HLA in healthy donors. With 60 Vbeta and 13 Jbeta primers, the PCR was carried out. Generated by immunoSEQ multiplex PCR, the TCRdb table keeps only in-frame clones and is missing some. The sample lists around 190,000 clones; approximately 82% were seen once. The sample taken for sequencing was PBMCs. Receptors originate from a girl aged 2 to 10 in good health and CMV-seropositive.

In this sample, this clone turned up once. The chain links TRBV5-6 to TRBJ1-2, with D maybe TRBD1 (6 bases). Germline V lookup: CDR1 SGHDT, CDR2 YYEEEE. Trimming stripped 2 bases from V and 8 bases from J, with 13 bases between. The CDR3 runs 13 residues. The CDR3 coding sequence is TGTGCCAGCAGCTTAACAGGGTTGAGGGGCTACACCTTC. Translation gives CASSLTGLRGYTF.

The rearrangement links TRBV7-9 to TRBJ2-1, with TRBD2 matching over 12 bases. The CDR3 totals 15 residues. In germline, CDR1 is SEHNR, CDR2 FQNEAQ (reference sequence). J lost 7 bases, V lost 1 base, and 2 bases had no gene match. The CDR3: CASSLGLAGVNEQFF. CDR3 bases: TGTGCCAGCAGCTTAGGACTAGCGGGAGTGAATGAGCAGTTCTTC. The full variable domain, its missing parts supplied by reference TRBV7-9 and TRBJ2-1, is DTGVSQNPRHKITKRGQNVTFRCDPISEHNRLYWYRQTLGQGPEFLTYFQNEAQLEKSRLLSDRFSAERPKGSFSTLEIQRTEQGDSAMYLCASSLGLAGVNEQFFGPGTRLTVL.

The chain employs TRBV6-6 and TRBJ2-7, with a possible D match to TRBD2 (6 bases). Germline V gives CDR1 MNHNY, CDR2 SVGAGI (reference sequence). The CDR3 sequence is 15 residues long. Trimming pared 4 bases from V and 9 bases from J, leaving 22 bases between. The CDR3 coding sequence is TGTGCCAGCAGTTCAGCCGGGACTCCCGATAGGTCGCAGTACTTC. Its protein is CASSSAGTPDRSQYF.

The chain joins TRBV30 to TRBJ1-6; 9 nucleotides align to TRBD1. The CDR3 totals 13 residues. The germline V gene has CDR1 GTSNPN and CDR2 SVGIG (reference sequence). V lost 7 bases to trimming and J lost 10 bases; unmatched junction nucleotides: 8. The CDR3 DNA sequence: TGTGCCTACCAGGGACAGGGTGGATCACCCCTCCACTTT. Its translation: CAYQGQGGSPLHF.

The CDR3 DNA sequence: TGTGCCAGCAGTTACAAACCCGCATTACCCCGGGATACGCAGTATTTT. Its translation is CASSYKPALPRDTQYF. The chain uses TRBV6-5 and TRBJ2-3, with D uncertain. Germline loops: CDR1 MNHEY, CDR2 SVGAGI. Trimming cost V 2 bases and J 6 bases, with 18 bases left between them. The length of the CDR3 is 16 residues.

The chain employs TRBV5-1 and TRBJ1-6, with D possibly being TRBD1 (5 bases). The CDR3 spans 14 residues. V gave up 0 bases and J gave up 9 bases, with 10 bases separating them. Germline V gene data show CDR1 as SGHRS and CDR2 as YFSETQ. The CDR3 DNA sequence: TGCGCCAGCAGCTTGGACAGGAAAGGTTCACCCCTCCACTTT. Its translation is CASSLDRKGSPLHF.

The V and J genes are TRBV14 and TRBJ2-7; 8 positions agree with TRBD1. Looked up from germline, CDR1 is SGHDN and CDR2 is FVKESK. This CDR3 spans 15 amino acids. The junction had 5 bases not matched to a gene; V was cut back by 1 base and J by 3 bases. The CDR3 loop reads CASSQGTGNFYEQYF. DNA of the CDR3: TGTGCCAGCAGCCAAGGGACAGGGAATTTCTACGAGCAGTACTTC.

This chain connects TRBV18 to TRBJ2-5; 11 bases match TRBD2. The germline V gene has CDR1 KGHSH and CDR2 LQKENI. After removal of 6 bases from V and 3 bases from J, the junction contained 9 bases not matched to a gene. The CDR3 is 16 amino acids. The CDR3 DNA sequence: TGTGCCAGCTCCATATCACTAGCGGGAGTTAAAGAGACCCAGTACTTC. It encodes CASSISLAGVKETQYF.

V is TRBV18 and J is TRBJ1-3, with D unclear. The CDR3 runs to 15 residues. Germline values: CDR1 KGHSH, CDR2 LQKENI. Trimming cost V 4 bases and J 0 bases, with 10 bases left between them. In DNA, the CDR3 is TGTGCCAGCTCACACGAAGCGGGCTCTGGAAACACCATATATTTT. Its translation: CASSHEAGSGNTIYF. Drawing the rest from reference TRBV18 and TRBJ1-3, the complete variable domain is NAGVMQNPRHLVRRRGQEARLRCSPMKGHSHVYWYRQLPEEGLKFMVYLQKENIIDESGMPKERFSAEFPKEGPSILRIQQVVRGDSAAYFCASSHEAGSGNTIYFGEGSWLTVV.

The chain combines TRBV7-2 with TRBJ1-1, with TRBD1 matching 8 bases. In germline, CDR1 is SGHTA, CDR2 FQGNSA. Germline trimming cut 5 bases from V and 3 bases from J; bases unmatched to any gene: 5. The CDR3 has 14 amino acids. CDR3 bases: TGTGCCAGCAGCCCACAGGGGGGATACACTGAAGCTTTCTTT. It codes for CASSPQGGYTEAFF.